Listed below are T cell receptor beta chains from one sample, sequenced in a study of graft-versus-host responses after intestinal transplantation. Their recognized antigens are unknown. The table came from immunoSEQ multiplex PCR; TCRdb's copy has only in-frame clones and leaves some out. The table has over 100,000 clones, approximately 95% seen once. The input for sequencing was unstimulated CD8+ T cells sorted from spleen or lymph node cells, taken before intestinal transplant. Every receptor here comes from a human donor who received an intestinal transplant. Both conserved end residues are part of each CDR3.

len: 11
j_gene: TRBJ2-1
v_gene: TRBV5-6
CDR3aa: CASSLGGEQFF

len: 14
j_gene: .
v_gene: TRBV9
CDR3aa: CASSSSSPIDEQYF

len: 14
j_gene: TRBJ2-7
v_gene: TRBV28
CDR3aa: CASSMDREIDEQYF

len: 16
j_gene: TRBJ2-4
v_gene: TRBV11-1
CDR3aa: CASSPWTDQAKNIQYF

len: 15
j_gene: TRBJ2-1
v_gene: TRBV11-2
CDR3aa: CASSLSPSSYNEQFF

len: 13
j_gene: TRBJ2-7
v_gene: TRBV4-1
CDR3aa: CASSLGRGGEQYF

len: 12
j_gene: TRBJ2-5
v_gene: TRBV19
CDR3aa: CASSMGGETQYF

len: 14
j_gene: TRBJ2-7
v_gene: TRBV28
CDR3aa: CASSPYAISYEQYF

len: 14
j_gene: TRBJ2-5
v_gene: TRBV6-5
CDR3aa: CASSRDRGRETQYF

len: 13
j_gene: TRBJ2-1
v_gene: TRBV5-1
CDR3aa: CASSFPSRYEQFF

len: 15
j_gene: TRBJ2-7
v_gene: TRBV9
CDR3aa: CASSLRDSLAYEQYF

len: 13
j_gene: TRBJ2-7
v_gene: TRBV4-1
CDR3aa: CASSQLSDGEQYF

len: 16
j_gene: .
v_gene: TRBV4-1
CDR3aa: CASSQGRGLAGHEQFF

len: 17
j_gene: TRBJ2-3
v_gene: TRBV7-2
CDR3aa: CASSSGLAGGDTDTQYF

len: 14
j_gene: TRBJ2-1
v_gene: TRBV27
CDR3aa: CASSLFYSDNEQFF

len: 14
j_gene: TRBJ2-1
v_gene: TRBV6-1
CDR3aa: CASRSGSSYNEQFF

len: 11
j_gene: TRBJ2-5
v_gene: TRBV2
CDR3aa: CASSPEGEQYF

len: 15
j_gene: TRBJ2-1
v_gene: TRBV19
CDR3aa: CASSILREVGNEQFF

len: 16
j_gene: TRBJ1-1
v_gene: TRBV4-2
CDR3aa: CASSHPAGGLNTEAFF

len: 13
j_gene: TRBJ1-1
v_gene: TRBV19
CDR3aa: CASSISGDTEAFF

len: 15
j_gene: TRBJ1-5
v_gene: TRBV5-6
CDR3aa: CASSLGAGFNQPQHF

len: 14
j_gene: TRBJ1-2
v_gene: TRBV9
CDR3aa: CASSVAGGGYGYTF

len: 16
j_gene: TRBJ1-3
v_gene: TRBV28
CDR3aa: CASSPETGTSGNTIYF

len: 19
j_gene: TRBJ2-7
v_gene: TRBV7-8
CDR3aa: CASSLAEGTSGSNPYEQYF

len: 15
j_gene: TRBJ2-7
v_gene: TRBV28
CDR3aa: CASSLDQAGIYEQYF

len: 15
j_gene: TRBJ2-3
v_gene: TRBV5-4
CDR3aa: CASSRLAEGADTQYF

len: 15
j_gene: TRBJ2-7
v_gene: TRBV2
CDR3aa: CASALKREFSYEQYF

len: 15
j_gene: TRBJ1-1
v_gene: TRBV28
CDR3aa: CASSLWQEMNTEAFF

len: 12
j_gene: TRBJ2-7
v_gene: TRBV6-6
CDR3aa: CASRTGIAEQYF

len: 14
j_gene: TRBJ2-4
v_gene: TRBV28
CDR3aa: CASSLRDGKNIQYF

len: 15
j_gene: TRBJ2-5
v_gene: TRBV6-5
CDR3aa: CASSPEAGVAGTQYF

len: 13
j_gene: TRBJ1-1
v_gene: TRBV4-3
CDR3aa: CASSLGGGTEAFF

len: 13
j_gene: TRBJ1-5
v_gene: TRBV28
CDR3aa: CASSFGGGISQHF

len: 15
j_gene: TRBJ2-1
v_gene: TRBV27
CDR3aa: CASSFTSGFYNEQFF

len: 14
j_gene: TRBJ1-1
v_gene: TRBV4-2
CDR3aa: CASSQGFGQTEAFF

len: 18
j_gene: TRBJ1-5
v_gene: TRBV4-1
CDR3aa: CASSQVLHSLNSNQPQHF

len: 18
j_gene: TRBJ2-7
v_gene: TRBV27
CDR3aa: CASSASLYGRPYSYEQYF

len: 13
j_gene: TRBJ2-3
v_gene: TRBV7-3
CDR3aa: CASSLMRTDTQYF

len: 15
j_gene: TRBJ1-1
v_gene: TRBV15
CDR3aa: CATSRAPRGGTEAFF

len: 15
j_gene: TRBJ2-1
v_gene: TRBV6-4
CDR3aa: CASSVTVLSYNEQFF

len: 14
j_gene: TRBJ2-7
v_gene: TRBV28
CDR3aa: CASNFGGRVYEQYF

len: 13
j_gene: TRBJ1-3
v_gene: TRBV27
CDR3aa: CASSPLAGNTIYF

len: 13
j_gene: .
v_gene: TRBV4-2
CDR3aa: CASSHAGSYEQYF

len: 17
j_gene: TRBJ1-5
v_gene: TRBV27
CDR3aa: CASSYIGGPSNNQPQHF

len: 14
j_gene: TRBJ1-2
v_gene: TRBV30
CDR3aa: CAWINTGRNYGYTF

len: 15
j_gene: TRBJ2-1
v_gene: TRBV18
CDR3aa: CASSPGGNSYNEQFF

len: 13
j_gene: TRBJ1-3
v_gene: TRBV9
CDR3aa: CASIRGSLDTIYF

len: 14
j_gene: TRBJ2-7
v_gene: TRBV28
CDR3aa: CASSFGTNSYEQYF

len: 14
j_gene: TRBJ2-7
v_gene: TRBV6-1
CDR3aa: CAILGTGVSYEQYF

len: 16
j_gene: TRBJ2-4
v_gene: TRBV7-9
CDR3aa: CASSPLEAGYKNIQYF

len: 13
j_gene: TRBJ1-1
v_gene: TRBV7-6
CDR3aa: CASSLVSDTEAFF

len: 16
j_gene: TRBJ2-1
v_gene: TRBV9
CDR3aa: CASSVAGGGKSNEQFF

len: 12
j_gene: TRBJ1-1
v_gene: TRBV19
CDR3aa: CASSILNTEAFF